These 22 T cell receptor beta chains were all obtained from the same sample, sequenced in a study of T cells in Graves' hyperthyroidism and ophthalmopathy. RNA transcripts yielded amplified TCR beta CDR3 regions. When the TCR CDR3 underwent first-round RT-PCR, the HTBI primer set was used. One entry per CDR3 protein results from TCRdb running MiXCR on the multiplex PCR reads. The data show fewer than 350,000 distinct CDR3 sequences, roughly 19% seen once. Input material: blood. The receptor source for this set is a man aged 50 or older with Graves' ophthalmopathy.

As concerns this clonotype: This may arise from a read error, as a much more abundant clone is one base away. The chain has TRBV28 and TRBJ1-3, with D hard to call. This CDR3 is 12 amino acids long. Germline V gives CDR1 MDHEN, CDR2 SYDVKM. The CDR3 loop is CASSLRGNSIYF. The CDR3 DNA reads as TGTGCCAGCAGTTTGAGAGGAAACAGCATATATTTT.

This clonotype was seen a handful of times. This chain connects TRBV7-2 to TRBJ2-1; D remains unclear. From germline, CDR1 is SGHTA and CDR2 FQGNSA. With 1 base removed from V and 0 bases from J, the gap between germline ends came to 16 bases. CDR3 length: 18 amino acids. The DNA for the CDR3 is TGTGCCAGCAGCTTAGATCCGGTCTGGCAGAGCTCCTACAATGAGCAGTTCTTC. The encoded protein is CASSLDPVWQSSYNEQFF.

This clonotype appeared many times. V gene TRBV11-2 combines with J gene TRBJ2-7; D ambiguous. Looked up from germline, CDR1 is SGHAT and CDR2 is FQNNGV. This CDR3 is built from 14 residues. Trimming took off 0 bases at V and 6 bases at J, with 12 bases between the two ends. Here the CDR3 reads CASSLDPTRREQYF. CDR3 coding DNA: TGTGCCAGCAGCTTAGATCCAACGCGGCGCGAGCAGTACTTC.

This clonotype was counted many times. This rearrangement joins TRBV7-9 to TRBJ2-1; 10 bases are a match to TRBD2. The CDR3 totals 16 residues. Germline CDR1 reads SEHNR; CDR2 reads FQNEAQ (reference sequence). The V segment lost 5 bases and the J segment 6 bases; nucleotides outside the gene matches: 10. CDR3 sequence: CASSRFTSGIFNEQFF. CDR3 DNA: TGTGCCAGCAGCCGCTTCACTAGCGGGATATTCAATGAGCAGTTCTTC.

This clonotype was counted between two and nine times. V gene TRBV27 combines with J gene TRBJ2-7; a possible D gene is TRBD2 (5 bases). V lost 2 bases to trimming and J lost 4 bases, with 9 bases between them. Germline V gives CDR1 MNHEY, CDR2 SMNVEV (reference sequence). The CDR3 consists of 13 residues. The CDR3 DNA sequence: TGTGCCAGCAGTTTAACTAGTCGGTACGAGCAGTACTTC. Its translation is CASSLTSRYEQYF.

The CDR3 reads CASNPHPGNEAFF. In DNA form, the CDR3 reads TGTGCCAGTAACCCACACCCGGGTAATGAAGCTTTCTTT. This chain uses TRBV27 with TRBJ1-1; D gene uncertain. Germline-derived CDR1 and CDR2 are MNHEY and SMNVEV (reference sequence). Between the trimmed V and J ends, which lost 9 bases and 7 bases, there was a span of 18 bases. The CDR3 covers 13 residues.

This clonotype occurred a few times. The chain is built from TRBV5-4 and TRBJ1-6, with 11 bases fitting TRBD1. This CDR3 comprises 14 residues. CDR1 and CDR2 from the germline V gene are SGHNT and YYREEE (reference sequence). With 4 bases clipped from V and 10 bases from J, the junction kept 4 bases outside the gene matches. CDR3 sequence (DNA): TGTGCCAGCAGCCCGGGACAGGGGGGATCACCCCTCCACTTT. Translated: CASSPGQGGSPLHF.

The chain recombines TRBV7-9 with TRBJ2-7, with no clear D. V lost 5 bases to trimming and J lost 3 bases, with 14 bases between them. This CDR3 is built from 14 residues. Germline V gives CDR1 SEHNR, CDR2 FQNEAQ (reference sequence). CDR3 in amino acids: CASSPAAVDYEQYF. The CDR3 region has the DNA TGTGCCAGCAGCCCGGCGGCAGTAGACTACGAGCAGTACTTC. The variable domain in full, completed from reference TRBV7-9 and TRBJ2-7, reads DTGVSQNPRHKITKRGQNVTFRCDPISEHNRLYWYRQTLGQGPEFLTYFQNEAQLEKSRLLSDRFSAERPKGSFSTLEIQRTEQGDSAMYLCASSPAAVDYEQYFGPGTRLTVT.

This clonotype was recorded many times. This rearrangement joins TRBV2 to TRBJ1-1, with D possibly TRBD1 on 6 matching bases. CDR1 SNHLY and CDR2 FYNNEI come from the germline V gene. The CDR3 sequence is 13 residues long. V was shortened by 8 bases and J by 4 bases, with 14 bases between the two germline ends. CDR3 sequence: CASLVGGATEAFF. CDR3 nucleotides: TGTGCCAGCTTGGTAGGGGGGGCCACTGAAGCTTTCTTT.

This clonotype was seen at least ten times. V and J are TRBV30 and TRBJ1-1; D gene unclear. The CDR3 contains 11 residues. The germline V and J ends were trimmed by 4 bases and 6 bases, with 9 bases remaining between them. The germline V gene encodes CDR1 GTSNPN and CDR2 SVGIG (reference sequence). CDR3 in amino acids: CAWTRTSEAFF. The CDR3 bases are TGTGCCTGGACGAGGACCTCTGAAGCTTTCTTT. Full variable domain (outside the CDR3, taken from reference TRBV30 and TRBJ1-1): SQTIHQWPATLVQPVGSPLSLECTVEGTSNPNLYWYRQAAGRGLQLLFYSVGIGQISSEVPQNLSASRPQDRQFILSSKKLLLSDSGFYLCAWTRTSEAFFGQGTRLTVV.

This clonotype came up a few times. The V call is TRBV19, the J call TRBJ1-2; a weak D match, TRBD1 (5 bases). The V end was cut by 3 bases, the J end by 7 bases, with 9 bases between. Germline-derived CDR1 and CDR2 are LNHDA and SQIVND (reference sequence). The CDR3 runs 12 residues. The CDR3 region has the DNA TGTGCCAGTAGTATTCCCAGGGCTGGCTACACCTTC. Its protein is CASSIPRAGYTF. Based on the CDR3 plus reference TRBV19 and TRBJ1-2, the full variable domain is DGGITQSPKYLFRKEGQNVTLSCEQNLNHDAMYWYRQDPGQGLRLIYYSQIVNDFQKGDIAEGYSVSREKKESFPLTVTSAQKNPTAFYLCASSIPRAGYTFGSGTRLTVV.

To note about this clonotype: Compared with germline, one end of the junction differs, possibly owing to a read error. This chain uses TRBV2 with TRBJ2-5, with 9 bases matching TRBD1. Germline V CDR1 and CDR2: SNHLY, FYNNEI. The CDR3 extends over 13 amino acids. The CDR3, as DNA: TGTGGCAGCTCGCGGGACAGGGAAGAGACCCAGTACTTC. Its translation is CGSSRDREETQYF.

This clonotype was seen a handful of times. This sequence joins TRBV12-3 or TRBV12-4 and TRBJ2-2; D remains unclear. V gave up 7 bases and J gave up 4 bases, with 7 bases separating them. This CDR3 contains 12 residues. Here the CDR3 reads CASMRVTGELFF. The DNA for the CDR3 is TGTGCCAGCATGAGAGTCACCGGGGAGCTGTTTTTT.

This clonotype was seen at least ten times. The CDR3: CASSRTGSKNIQYF. DNA for the CDR3: TGTGCCAGCAGCCGGACAGGGTCCAAAAACATTCAGTACTTC. The chain carries TRBV12-3 or TRBV12-4 and TRBJ2-4; 8 nucleotides agree with TRBD1. The CDR3 is 14 residues long. Trimming removed 6 bases from V and 2 bases from J; junction bases left unmatched: 3.

The gene calls are TRBV20-1 and TRBJ2-4, with 9 bases fitting TRBD2. This CDR3 spans 15 amino acids. With 0 bases clipped from V and 8 bases from J, the junction kept 8 bases outside the gene matches. Germline V gives CDR1 DFQATT, CDR2 SNEGSKA (reference sequence). DNA for the CDR3: TGCAGTGCTAGAGAGATAGCGGGAGTAGGATACATTCAGTACTTC. Protein product: CSAREIAGVGYIQYF.

The chain carries TRBV18 and TRBJ1-4, with D possibly TRBD1 on 5 matching bases. The V gene lost 3 bases and the J gene lost 8 bases, with 13 bases spanning the gap. The CDR3 is 14 residues long. Germline V gene data show CDR1 as KGHSH and CDR2 as LQKENI. CDR3 nucleotides: TGTGCCAGCTCACCGATTTCCCGGGGGGAAAAACTGTTTTTT. Residues: CASSPISRGEKLFF.

This clonotype has just a few counts. The V and J genes are TRBV13 and TRBJ2-1; D may correspond to TRBD1 or TRBD2 (5 bases each). The germline V gene encodes CDR1 PRHDT and CDR2 FYEKMQ (reference sequence). CDR3 length equals 14 residues. Trimming removed 7 bases from V and 2 bases from J, with 12 bases in between. The CDR3 coding sequence is TGTGCCAGCATCCCGGGACCGACCTACAATGAGCAGTTCTTC. Translating gives CASIPGPTYNEQFF.

The V gene is TRBV6-4, the J gene TRBJ1-1; perhaps TRBD1 as D (5 bases). Germline loops: CDR1 MRHNA, CDR2 SNTAGT. This CDR3 contains 15 residues. The CDR3 loop is CATRRQGDANTEAFF. The CDR3 DNA sequence: TGTGCTACTCGGCGGCAAGGGGACGCGAACACTGAAGCTTTCTTT.

This clonotype was counted at least ten times. This sequence joins TRBV20-1 and TRBJ2-7; D may be TRBD1 or TRBD2 (5 bases each). The V end was cut by 0 bases, the J end by 0 bases, with 21 bases between. The CDR3 contains 18 residues. CDR1 is DFQATT and CDR2 is SNEGSKA in the germline V gene (reference sequence). Here the CDR3 reads CSARDRVLGTRSSYEQYF. The CDR3 DNA reads TGCAGTGCTAGAGATAGGGTATTGGGGACGAGGAGCTCCTACGAGCAGTACTTC.

This clonotype was counted ten times or more. This rearrangement joins TRBV3-1 to TRBJ2-5, with D possibly TRBD2 on 5 matching bases. CDR1 is LGHDT and CDR2 is YNNKEL in the germline V gene (reference sequence). The CDR3 length is 15 residues. Trimming took off 1 base at V and 2 bases at J, with 11 bases between the two ends. The CDR3 reads CASSQGDYRQETQYF. The CDR3 nucleotides read TGTGCCAGCAGCCAAGGAGACTACCGTCAAGAGACCCAGTACTTC.

Many counts were recorded for this clonotype. The V gene is TRBV18, the J gene TRBJ2-4; D not certain. With 0 bases removed from V and 9 bases from J, the gap between germline ends came to 12 bases. Germline V gives CDR1 KGHSH, CDR2 LQKENI. The CDR3 extends over 14 amino acids. The CDR3: CASSPPISRSIQYF. DNA for the CDR3: TGTGCCAGCTCACCACCGATCAGTAGGTCCATTCAGTACTTC.

This clonotype was picked up many times. A much larger clone differs by one base, so this may be a read error. The J gene is TRBJ1-2, the V gene TRBV20-1; D uncertain. Trimming took off 3 bases at V and 8 bases at J, with 13 bases between the two ends. Germline V gene data show CDR1 as DFQATT and CDR2 as SNEGSKA (reference sequence). There are 12 residues in the CDR3. In DNA form, the CDR3 reads TGCAGTGCTAGCGCACTCCCGGGGGGCTACACCTTC. Translated, it gives CSASALPGGYTF.